This TCR beta chain was observed in a study of blood T cell repertoires in COVID-19. Study-level background: There were acute and convalescent COVID-19 samples, and they came from the United States, Italy and Spain. Sample material is recorded as cDNA or gDNA derived from T cells, B-cell-depleted T cells, or PBMCs.

Repertoires were generated with immunoSEQ multiplex PCR, while TCRdb's copy carries only in-frame clones and drops some. The sample yields about 210,000 clones, around 80% seen once. The Seattle site enrolled patients during active infection and followed them longitudinally. Germline lookup yields CDR1 SNHLY and CDR2 FYNNEI. V lost 3 bases to trimming and J lost 0 bases, with 6 bases between them. This CDR3 contains 14 residues. Remarks on this clone: Other nucleotide sequences from this sample produce the same CDR3.

This sequence was found in an elderly woman with COVID-19, enrolled during active disease. This chain connects TRBV2 to TRBJ1-5; D gene ambiguous. Sequencing was carried out using peripheral blood. This chain's CDR3 is CASSDSHSNQPQHF. The CDR3 DNA sequence: TGTGCCAGCAGTGATTCCCATAGCAATCAGCCCCAGCATTTT.